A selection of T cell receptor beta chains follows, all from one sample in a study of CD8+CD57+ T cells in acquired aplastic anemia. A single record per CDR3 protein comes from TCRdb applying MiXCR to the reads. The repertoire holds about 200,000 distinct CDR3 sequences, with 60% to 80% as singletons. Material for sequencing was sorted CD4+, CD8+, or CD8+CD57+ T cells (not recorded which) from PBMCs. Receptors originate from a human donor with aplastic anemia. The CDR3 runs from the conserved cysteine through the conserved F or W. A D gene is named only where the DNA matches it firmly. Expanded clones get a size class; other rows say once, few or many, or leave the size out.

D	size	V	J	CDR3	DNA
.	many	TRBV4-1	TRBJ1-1	CASSQGLLNTEAFF	TGCGCCAGCAGCCAAGGCCTTTTAAACACTGAAGCTTTCTTT
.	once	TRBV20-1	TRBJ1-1	CSARDQAEAFF	TGCAGTGCTAGAGATCAGGCCGAAGCTTTCTTT
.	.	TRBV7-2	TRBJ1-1	CASSPQSGGPEGAFF	TGTGCCAGCAGCCCCCAATCGGGGGGGCCCGAAGGAGCTTTCTTT
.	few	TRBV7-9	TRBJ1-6	CASSLEGSDNSPLHF	TGTGCCAGCAGCTTAGAGGGATCAGATAATTCACCCCTCCACTTT
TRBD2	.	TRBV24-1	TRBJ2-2	CATSDPGLVRTGELFF	TGTGCCACCAGTGACCCGGGACTAGTCCGCACCGGGGAGTTGTTTTTT
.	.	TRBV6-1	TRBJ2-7	CASSYRESSYEQYF	TGTGCCAGCAGCTATCGAGAGAGCTCCTACGAGCAGTACTTC
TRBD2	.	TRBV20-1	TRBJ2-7	CSAQHTGLAGGYYEQYF	TGCAGTGCCCAGCACACGGGACTAGCGGGGGGGTACTACGAGCAGTACTTC
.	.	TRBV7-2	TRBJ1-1	CASSPQQALNTEAFF	TGTGCCAGCAGCCCACAACAGGCATTGAACACTGAAGCTTTCTTT
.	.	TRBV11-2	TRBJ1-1	CASSLIGRGETEAFF	TGTGCCAGCAGCTTAATCGGCCGTGGAGAGACTGAAGCTTTCTTT
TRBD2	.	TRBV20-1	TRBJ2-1	CSAISGSGGALVDEQFF	TGCAGTGCTATATCGGGCAGCGGGGGGGCGTTGGTTGATGAGCAGTTCTTC
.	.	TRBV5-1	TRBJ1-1	CASSTGTVNTEAFF	TGCGCCAGCAGCACCGGGACGGTGAACACTGAAGCTTTCTTT
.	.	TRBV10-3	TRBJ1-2	CAIRGERASYGYTF	TGTGCCATCAGGGGAGAAAGGGCGAGCTATGGCTACACCTTC
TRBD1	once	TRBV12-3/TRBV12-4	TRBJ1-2	CASSPGGRNYGYTF	TGTGCCAGCAGTCCAGGGGGCAGGAACTATGGCTACACCTTC
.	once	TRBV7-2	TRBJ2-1	CASSLVGGLNEQFF	TGTGCCAGCAGCTTAGTGGGGGGGCTCAATGAGCAGTTCTTC
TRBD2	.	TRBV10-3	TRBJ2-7	CAISESQAGVGEQYF	TGTGCCATCAGTGAGTCTCAAGCGGGAGTTGGGGAGCAGTACTTC
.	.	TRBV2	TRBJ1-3	CASSVRQGGGNTIYF	TGTGCCAGCAGTGTGAGGCAGGGCGGAGGAAACACCATATATTTT
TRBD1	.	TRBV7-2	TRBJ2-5	CASRKGTGTFGTQYF	TGTGCCAGCAGGAAAGGGACAGGAACTTTTGGGACCCAGTACTTC
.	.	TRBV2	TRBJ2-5	CASSEYNVGGETQYF	TGTGCCAGCAGTGAATATAACGTGGGGGGAGAGACCCAGTACTTC
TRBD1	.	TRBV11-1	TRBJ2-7	CASSPGQSSYEQYF	TGTGCCAGCAGCCCGGGACAGTCTTCCTACGAGCAGTACTTC
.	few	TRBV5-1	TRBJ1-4	CASSLASRGPNEKLFF	TGCGCCAGCAGCTTGGCATCTCGCGGACCTAATGAAAAACTGTTTTTT
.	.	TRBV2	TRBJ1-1	CASSDWSRPEAFF	TGTGCCAGCAGTGATTGGAGTCGCCCTGAAGCTTTCTTT
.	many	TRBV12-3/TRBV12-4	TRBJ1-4	CASSFGGMGEKLFF	TGTGCCAGCAGTTTTGGGGGAATGGGTGAAAAACTGTTTTTT
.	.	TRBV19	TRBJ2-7	CASSIVGGMAYEQYF	TGTGCCAGTAGTATAGTCGGCGGTATGGCCTACGAGCAGTACTTC
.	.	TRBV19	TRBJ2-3	CASSINREADTQYF	TGTGCCAGTAGTATAAACAGGGAGGCAGATACGCAGTATTTT
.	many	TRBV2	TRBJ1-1	CASTDAGVGEDTNTEAFF	TGTGCCAGCACCGACGCCGGGGTAGGGGAAGACACCAACACTGAAGCTTTCTTT
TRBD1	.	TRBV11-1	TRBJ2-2	CASSLQGAANTGELFF	TGTGCCAGCAGCTTACAGGGGGCGGCGAACACCGGGGAGCTGTTTTTT
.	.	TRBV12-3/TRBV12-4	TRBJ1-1	CASSLRPGSGTEAFF	TGTGCCAGCAGTTTACGGCCGGGCTCCGGCACTGAAGCTTTCTTT
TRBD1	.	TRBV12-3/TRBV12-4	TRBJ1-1	CASSLGRRGDTEAFF	TGTGCCAGCAGTTTGGGACGCAGGGGGGACACTGAAGCTTTCTTT
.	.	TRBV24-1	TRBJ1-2	CATSDHAYFFAF	TGTGCCACCAGTGACCACGCGTATTTCTTCGCCTTC
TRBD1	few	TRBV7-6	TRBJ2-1	CASSLETGAYNEQFF	TGTGCCAGCAGCTTAGAGACAGGGGCCTACAATGAGCAGTTCTTC
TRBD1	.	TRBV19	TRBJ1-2	CASTTVTGLFGYTF	TGTGCCAGTACCACCGTGACAGGGCTCTTTGGCTACACCTTC
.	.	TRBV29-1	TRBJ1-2	CSVTTGANYGYTF	TGCAGCGTAACGACAGGAGCTAACTATGGCTACACCTTC
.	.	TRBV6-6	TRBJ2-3	CASSILSDTQYF	TGTGCCAGCTCGATTCTGTCAGATACGCAGTATTTT
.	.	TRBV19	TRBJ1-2	CASSMGRTANYGYTF	TGTGCCAGTAGTATGGGGAGGACAGCTAACTATGGCTACACCTTC
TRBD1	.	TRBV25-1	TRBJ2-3	CASSSTGTGDRTDTQYF	TGTGCCAGCAGCTCGACCGGGACAGGGGATCGCACAGATACGCAGTATTTT
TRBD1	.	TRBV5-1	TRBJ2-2	CASSTGGAGTRELFF	TGCGCCAGCAGCACAGGGGGCGCGGGCACCAGGGAGCTGTTTTTT
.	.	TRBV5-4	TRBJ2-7	CASSLEVGRGPYEQYF	TGTGCCAGCAGCTTGGAGGTCGGGAGGGGGCCCTACGAGCAGTACTTC
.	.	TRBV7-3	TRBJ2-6	CASSGGGNSGANVLTF	TGTGCCAGCAGCGGGGGCGGAAACTCTGGGGCCAACGTCCTGACTTTC
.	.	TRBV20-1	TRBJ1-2	CSAVRGEGYTF	TGCAGTGCTGTCAGGGGTGAGGGCTACACCTTC
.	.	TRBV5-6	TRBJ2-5	CASSPANRGMGSETQYF	TGTGCCAGCAGCCCCGCTAATCGGGGGATGGGGTCGGAGACCCAGTACTTC
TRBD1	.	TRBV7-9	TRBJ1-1	CASSLGQGDRTEAFF	TGTGCCAGCAGCCTTGGACAGGGGGATCGCACTGAGGCTTTCTTT
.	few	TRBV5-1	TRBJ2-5	CASSPKRIPETQYF	TGCGCCAGCAGCCCGAAGCGGATCCCTGAGACCCAGTACTTC
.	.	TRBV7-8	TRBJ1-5	CASSRPGKREPQHF	TGCGCCAGCAGCCGGCCAGGGAAACGGGAGCCCCAGCATTTT
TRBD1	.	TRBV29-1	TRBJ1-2	CSIGTGFYGYTF	TGCAGCATAGGGACAGGCTTCTATGGCTACACCTTC
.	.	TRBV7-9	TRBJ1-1	CASSQMLGAFF	TGTGCCAGCAGCCAAATGTTGGGTGCTTTCTTT
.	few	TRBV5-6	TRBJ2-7	CASSLWGVAYEQYF	TGTGCCAGCAGCTTGTGGGGGGTCGCCTACGAGCAGTACTTC
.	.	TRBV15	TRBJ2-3	CATSSVGLASTGTQYF	TGTGCCACCAGCAGCGTAGGCCTAGCTAGCACAGGTACGCAGTATTTT
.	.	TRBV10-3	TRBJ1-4	CANSRAPNEKLFF	TGTGCCAATAGCCGGGCCCCGAATGAAAAACTGTTTTTT
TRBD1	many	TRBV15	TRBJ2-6	CATSRDRGIGGANVLTF	TGTGCCACCAGCAGGGACAGGGGGATAGGTGGGGCCAACGTCCTGACTTTC